This TCR beta chain stems from a study of blood T cells in healthy people across ages. Donors were healthy Caucasian individuals from Russia aged about 6 to 90. Samples each yielded at least 6 micrograms of total RNA. The second PCR ran about 6 to 12 cycles with a sample-barcoded 5' primer and J-beta primers. A template-switch adaptor with 12 random nucleotides tagged each cDNA molecule. TCRdb reprocessed the 5' RACE reads with MiXCR, giving one entry per CDR3 protein. Among almost 1 million distinct CDR3 sequences listed, approximately 50% were seen once. CDR3 length equals 12 residues. CDR1 GTSNPN and CDR2 SVGIG come from the germline V gene (reference sequence).

The specimen sequenced was blood. This sequence originates from a woman aged 60-70 years in good health. This chain links TRBV30 with TRBJ2-4; 8 positions match TRBD2. The J call is uncertain, as TRBJ2-7 better fits the DNA end. For the CDR3, the DNA is TGTGCCTCCATAGCGGGAACGTACGAGCAGTACTTC. Its protein is CASIAGTYEQYF.